One and the same sample provided the 16 T cell receptor beta chains below, sequenced in a study of shared clonotypes between healthy human individuals. Naive CD8 cells, CD45RO-negative and positively selected for CCR7, excluded terminally differentiated effector memory CD45RA+ cells. Repertoires were generated with immunoSEQ multiplex PCR, while TCRdb's copy carries only in-frame clones and drops some. The sample consists of a few million clones, about 94% of them appearing once. Specimen: naive CD8+ T cells from PBMCs. The receptors were gathered from a man aged 18 to 29 in good health. Some clones in this sample may be carry-over from other donors' samples.

The gene calls are TRBV7-6 and TRBJ2-3, with D possibly being TRBD2 (5 bases). V was clipped by 2 bases and J by 4 bases, with 13 bases between them. The CDR3 totals 15 residues. Germline loops: CDR1 SGHVS, CDR2 FNYEAQ. The CDR3 here is CASSLWVGVADTQYF. CDR3 DNA sequence: TGTGCCAGCAGCTTATGGGTCGGGGTCGCAGATACGCAGTATTTT.

The chain employs TRBV2 and TRBJ2-2, with 10 bases matching TRBD2. Germline lookup yields CDR1 SNHLY and CDR2 FYNNEI. The CDR3 extends over 15 amino acids. Trimming removed 6 bases from V and 9 bases from J; junction bases left unmatched: 10. CDR3: CASRQGASGRRELFF. Here the CDR3 DNA reads TGTGCCAGCAGACAAGGGGCTAGCGGGAGAAGGGAGCTGTTTTTT.

The chain couples TRBV27 to TRBJ1-1, with D possibly matching TRBD1 (5 bases). CDR3 size: 12 residues. Trimming removed 5 bases from V and 6 bases from J, with 10 bases in between. Germline CDR1 and CDR2: MNHEY and SMNVEV (reference sequence). CDR3 nucleotides: TGTGCCAGCAGTGCGGGACCGTCTGAAGCTTTCTTT. Protein sequence: CASSAGPSEAFF.

This clone came up once. This sequence joins TRBV28 and TRBJ2-7; a weak D match, TRBD2 (6 bases). The CDR3 is made up of 16 amino acids. With 5 bases removed from V and 0 bases from J, the gap between germline ends came to 17 bases. Germline CDR1 and CDR2: MDHEN and SYDVKM. CDR3 DNA: TGTGCCAGCAGTCCCCTGGGACTGGAGCCCTCCTACGAGCAGTACTTC. It specifies CASSPLGLEPSYEQYF.

The V gene is TRBV14, the J gene TRBJ1-2; D unresolved. Trimming cost V 3 bases and J 6 bases, with 20 bases left between them. The CDR3 runs 16 residues. Germline V lookup: CDR1 SGHDN, CDR2 FVKESK. The CDR3 sequence: CASSQTGIPKKDGYTF. CDR3 nucleotide sequence: TGTGCCAGCAGCCAGACCGGGATCCCTAAAAAAGATGGCTACACCTTC. Full variable domain (remainder filled in from reference TRBV14 and TRBJ1-2): EAGVTQFPSHSVIEKGQTVTLRCDPISGHDNLYWYRRVMGKEIKFLLHFVKESKQDESGMPNNRFLAERTGGTYSTLKVQPAELEDSGVYFCASSQTGIPKKDGYTFGSGTRLTVV.

As regards this clone: The sample carries other DNA sequences with the same CDR3. The chain employs TRBV7-2 and TRBJ2-1, with 7 bases aligning to TRBD2. After removal of 6 bases from V and 0 bases from J, the junction contained 5 bases not matched to a gene. CDR1 SGHTA and CDR2 FQGNSA come from the germline V gene. The CDR3 consists of 15 residues. The CDR3 is CASRASGSSYNEQFF. CDR3 bases: TGTGCCAGCAGGGCTAGCGGCAGCTCCTACAATGAGCAGTTCTTC.

The chain recombines TRBV28 with TRBJ2-7; TRBD1 agrees at 8 bases. J was trimmed by 2 bases and V by 8 bases; bases with no gene match: 23. The CDR3 has 19 residues. CDR1 is MDHEN, CDR2 SYDVKM, per germline. CDR3 sequence: CASAFLELGQGRVTYEQYF. DNA for the CDR3: TGTGCCAGCGCCTTTTTAGAGTTAGGACAGGGACGGGTTACCTACGAGCAGTACTTC.

The chain joins TRBV28 to TRBJ1-3; 7 bases line up with TRBD1. CDR3 length: 16 residues. V lost 8 bases and J lost 2; bases outside the gene matches: 12. CDR1 is MDHEN and CDR2 is SYDVKM in the germline V gene. The CDR3 nucleotides read TGTGCCAGCGGGTTGCTACTGACAGGGACTGGAAACACCATATATTTT. Its protein product is CASGLLLTGTGNTIYF.

This chain joins TRBV9 and TRBJ1-5; D may be TRBD1 (6 bases). In germline, CDR1 is SGDLS, CDR2 YYNGEE. The CDR3 covers 12 residues. Trimming shortened V by 4 bases and J by 9 bases, and 11 bases separated the two germline ends. The CDR3 nucleotides are TGTGCCAGCAGCACAGGGTCCTTGCCCCAGCATTTT. It specifies CASSTGSLPQHF.

This clone occurred once. The chain is built from TRBV7-9 and TRBJ2-5; possible D gene TRBD1, 6 bases. This CDR3 is 15 amino acids long. The germline V gene has CDR1 SEHNR and CDR2 FQNEAQ (reference sequence). V lost 3 bases and J 3 bases, leaving 14 bases between the germline ends. The CDR3 DNA reads as TGTGCCAGCAGCTTTGGGGGCTTTGGGGAAGAGACCCAGTACTTC. Translating it yields CASSFGGFGEETQYF.

This chain uses TRBV5-5 with TRBJ2-7; 12 nucleotides agree with TRBD1. This CDR3 contains 14 residues. The germline V gene has CDR1 SGHKS and CDR2 YYEKEE (reference sequence). J lost 6 bases, V lost 4 bases, and 5 bases had no gene match. CDR3 residues: CASSPGDRGREQYF. CDR3 bases: TGTGCCAGCAGCCCTGGGGACAGGGGGCGCGAGCAGTACTTC.

This clone appeared once. The rearrangement joins TRBV27 to TRBJ2-7; D possibly corresponds to TRBD1 (6 bases). CDR1 and CDR2 from the germline V gene are MNHEY and SMNVEV (reference sequence). The length of the CDR3 is 14 residues. Trimming removed 5 bases at V and 7 bases at J, with 18 bases between. The DNA of the CDR3 is TGTGCCAGCAGTCCTTACGACCGAGGACAGGAGCAGTACTTC. Amino acids: CASSPYDRGQEQYF.

The V and J genes are TRBV21-1 and TRBJ2-2; the table assigns TRBD1, which was not confirmed against the DNA. TRBV21-1 is a pseudogene. This CDR3 comprises 15 residues. CDR3 amino acids: CASSMGQGNTGELFF. DNA for the CDR3: TGTGCCAGCAGCATGGGACAGGGAAACACCGGGGAGCTGTTTTTT.

The chain recombines TRBV7-2 with TRBJ2-3; 11 positions match TRBD2. This CDR3 has 15 amino acids. Germline V lookup: CDR1 SGHTA, CDR2 FQGNSA. Trimming took 4 bases from V and 4 from J; bases not matched to a gene: 4. CDR3 sequence (DNA): TGTGCCAGCAGCTCTATAGCGGGAGGGTCAGATACGCAGTATTTT. Its translation is CASSSIAGGSDTQYF.

This clone was observed once. Other DNA variants within this sample encode the same CDR3. The rearrangement links TRBV28 to TRBJ2-7, with D unclear. The ends were cut back, 6 bases at V and 4 bases at J, with 7 bases in the middle. Germline V CDR1 and CDR2: MDHEN, SYDVKM. The CDR3 extends over 11 amino acids. The chain's CDR3 is CASSHSYEQYF. The DNA of the CDR3 is TGTGCCAGCAGCCATAGTTACGAGCAGTACTTC.

The chain combines TRBV29-1 with TRBJ1-1, with D unresolved. The V and J ends lost 5 bases and 4 bases respectively, with 14 bases between them. The CDR3 spans 13 residues. The germline V gene encodes CDR1 SQVTM and CDR2 ANQGSEA. The CDR3 DNA sequence: TGCAGCGTTCCACCGCGGGGTGGCACTGAAGCTTTCTTT. This encodes CSVPPRGGTEAFF.